This TCR beta chain came from a study of shared clonotypes between healthy human individuals. The data were produced by immunoSEQ multiplex PCR, yet TCRdb's version contains in-frame clones alone and is incomplete. The sample has about 990,000 clones, 78% seen once. This CDR3 is 15 amino acids long. From germline, CDR1 is MDHEN and CDR2 SYDVKM. Trimming took 1 base from V and 2 from J, leaving 12 bases between them. The TCR originated in a man between 18 and 29 years old in good health. Some clones in this sample may be carry-over from other donors' samples. The rearrangement links TRBV28 to TRBJ2-7, with D perhaps matching TRBD2 (5 bases). The material sequenced was memory CD4+ T cells from PBMCs. Specified subset: CD45RA-negative fraction. This chain's CDR3 is CASSLFGGFPYEQYF. The CDR3 nucleotides are TGTGCCAGCAGTTTATTCGGCGGGTTCCCCTACGAGCAGTACTTC. Full variable domain (outside the CDR3, taken from reference TRBV28 and TRBJ2-7): DVKVTQSSRYLVKRTGEKVFLECVQDMDHENMFWYRQDPGLGLRLIYFSYDVKMKEKGDIPEGYSVSREKKERFSLILESASTNQTSMYLCASSLFGGFPYEQYFGPGTRLTVT.